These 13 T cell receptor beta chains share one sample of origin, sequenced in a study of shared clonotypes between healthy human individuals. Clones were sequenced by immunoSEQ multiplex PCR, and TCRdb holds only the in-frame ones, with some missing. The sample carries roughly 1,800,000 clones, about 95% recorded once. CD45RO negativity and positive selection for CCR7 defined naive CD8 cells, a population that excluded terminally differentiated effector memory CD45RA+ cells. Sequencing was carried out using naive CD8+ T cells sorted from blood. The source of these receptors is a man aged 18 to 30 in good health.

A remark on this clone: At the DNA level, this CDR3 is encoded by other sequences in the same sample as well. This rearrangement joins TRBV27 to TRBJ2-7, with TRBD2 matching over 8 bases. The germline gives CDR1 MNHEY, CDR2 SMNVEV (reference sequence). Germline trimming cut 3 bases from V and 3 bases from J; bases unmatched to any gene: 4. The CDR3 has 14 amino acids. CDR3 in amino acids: CASSLRGVLYEQYF. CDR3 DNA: TGTGCCAGCAGTTTGCGGGGGGTCCTCTACGAGCAGTACTTC.

DNA for the CDR3: TGTGCCAGCAGCCCCCTGACTAGCGGGGGCACAGATACGCAGTATTTT. It is translated as CASSPLTSGGTDTQYF. V gene TRBV11-2 combines with J gene TRBJ2-3; TRBD2 matches at 11 bases. The CDR3 length is 16 residues. The J segment lost 1 base and the V segment lost 5 bases, leaving 5 bases of the junction unmatched. Germline V lookup: CDR1 SGHAT, CDR2 FQNNGV.

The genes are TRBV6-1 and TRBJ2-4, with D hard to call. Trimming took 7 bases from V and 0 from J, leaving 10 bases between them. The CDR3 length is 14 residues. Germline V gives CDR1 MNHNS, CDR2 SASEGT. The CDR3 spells CASTLLGAKNIQYF. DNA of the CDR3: TGTGCCAGCACCTTACTGGGAGCCAAAAACATTCAGTACTTC.

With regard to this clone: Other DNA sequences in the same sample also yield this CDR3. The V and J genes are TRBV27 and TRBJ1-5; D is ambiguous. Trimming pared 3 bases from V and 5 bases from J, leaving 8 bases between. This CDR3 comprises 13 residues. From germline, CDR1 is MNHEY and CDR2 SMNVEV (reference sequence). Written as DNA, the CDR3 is TGTGCCAGCAGTTTTGGAGTCGATCAGCCCCAGCATTTT. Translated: CASSFGVDQPQHF.

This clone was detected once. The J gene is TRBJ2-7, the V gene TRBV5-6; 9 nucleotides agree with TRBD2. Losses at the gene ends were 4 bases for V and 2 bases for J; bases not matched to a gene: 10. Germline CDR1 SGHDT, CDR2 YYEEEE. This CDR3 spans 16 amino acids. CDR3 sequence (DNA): TGTGCCAGCAGCCCCCAGCGACTAGCGGAGCCCTACGAGCAGTACTTC. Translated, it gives CASSPQRLAEPYEQYF.

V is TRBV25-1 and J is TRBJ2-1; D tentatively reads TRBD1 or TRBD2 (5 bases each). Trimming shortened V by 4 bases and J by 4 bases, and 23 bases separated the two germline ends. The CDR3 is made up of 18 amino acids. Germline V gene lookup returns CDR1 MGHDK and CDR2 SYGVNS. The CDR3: CASSAQPIGTDGYNEQFF. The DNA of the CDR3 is TGTGCCAGCAGTGCCCAACCCATCGGGACCGACGGATACAATGAGCAGTTCTTC.

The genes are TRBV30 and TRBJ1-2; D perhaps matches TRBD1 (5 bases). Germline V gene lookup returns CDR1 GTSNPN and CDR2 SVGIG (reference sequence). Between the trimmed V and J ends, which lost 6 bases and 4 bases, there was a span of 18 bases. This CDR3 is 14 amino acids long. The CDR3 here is CACLRGDGGYGYTF. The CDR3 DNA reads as TGTGCCTGCCTACGGGGGGATGGAGGCTATGGCTACACCTTC.

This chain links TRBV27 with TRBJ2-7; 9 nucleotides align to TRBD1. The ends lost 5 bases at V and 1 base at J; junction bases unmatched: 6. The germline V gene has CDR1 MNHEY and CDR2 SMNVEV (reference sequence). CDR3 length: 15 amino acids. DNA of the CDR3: TGTGCCAGCAGTGCCTCCGGGACAGGGTCCTACGAGCAGTACTTC. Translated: CASSASGTGSYEQYF.

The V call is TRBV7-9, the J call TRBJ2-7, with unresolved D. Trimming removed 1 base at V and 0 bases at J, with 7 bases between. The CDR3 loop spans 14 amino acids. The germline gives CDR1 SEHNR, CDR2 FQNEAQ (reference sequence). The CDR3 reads CASSLDGYSYEQYF. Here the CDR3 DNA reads TGTGCCAGCAGCTTAGACGGTTACTCCTACGAGCAGTACTTC. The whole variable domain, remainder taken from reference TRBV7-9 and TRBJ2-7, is DTGVSQNPRHKITKRGQNVTFRCDPISEHNRLYWYRQTLGQGPEFLTYFQNEAQLEKSRLLSDRFSAERPKGSFSTLEIQRTEQGDSAMYLCASSLDGYSYEQYFGPGTRLTVT.

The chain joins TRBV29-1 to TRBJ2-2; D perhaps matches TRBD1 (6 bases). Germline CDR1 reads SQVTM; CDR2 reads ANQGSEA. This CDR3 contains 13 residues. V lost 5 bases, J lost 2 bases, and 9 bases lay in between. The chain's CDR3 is CSVLQGNTGELFF. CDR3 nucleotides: TGCAGCGTTTTACAGGGAAACACCGGGGAGCTGTTTTTT.

CDR3 coding DNA: TGCAGCGTTGCCGATCTTCGGGGAGAAAAACTGTTTTTT. Translation gives CSVADLRGEKLFF. V is TRBV29-1 and J is TRBJ1-4; no definite D call. Germline V CDR1 and CDR2: SQVTM, ANQGSEA. Between the trimmed V and J ends, which lost 4 bases and 8 bases, there was a span of 14 bases. This CDR3 is built from 13 residues.

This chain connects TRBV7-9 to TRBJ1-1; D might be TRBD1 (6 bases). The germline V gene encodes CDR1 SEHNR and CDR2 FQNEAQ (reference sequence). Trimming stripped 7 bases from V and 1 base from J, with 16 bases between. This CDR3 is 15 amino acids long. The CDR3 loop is CASTPPPGQNTEAFF. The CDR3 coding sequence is TGTGCCAGCACCCCTCCTCCGGGACAGAACACTGAAGCTTTCTTT.

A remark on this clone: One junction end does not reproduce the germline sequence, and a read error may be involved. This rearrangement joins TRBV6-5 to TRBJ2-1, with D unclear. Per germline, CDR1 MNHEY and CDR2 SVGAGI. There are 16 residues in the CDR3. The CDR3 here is CASSYFPAGSSNEQFF. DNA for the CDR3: TGTGCCAGCAGTTACTTTCCGGCAGGATCCTCCAATGAGCAGTTCTTC.